There are a few counts of the clone carrying this TCR beta chain. Distinct nucleotide sequences in the sample also encode this CDR3. The sample belongs to a study of shared clonotypes between healthy human individuals. Some 30,000 T cell genomes, or around 180 ng DNA, went into the sorted-subset replicate PCRs. Generated by immunoSEQ multiplex PCR, the TCRdb table keeps only in-frame clones and is missing some. The table lists about 2.4 million clones, 93% of them singletons. The V gene's germline CDR1 is KGHSH and CDR2 LQKENI. The CDR3 runs 15 residues. The V end was cut by 3 bases, the J end by 2 bases, with 10 bases between. There were no recent acute infections or vaccinations among the donors, who were healthy HIV-negative adults. All of the donors resided in Nashville, Tennessee, and each was a Caucasian adult. The split of CD4+ cells yielded CD45RA+ naive and CD45RA-negative memory subsets.

V gene TRBV18 combines with J gene TRBJ2-2; D remains unclear. Sequenced sample: naive CD4+ T cells from PBMCs. Subset noted: CD45RA+ positively selected. The clonotype originates from a man aged 18 to 29 in good health. Some clones in this sample may be carry-over from other donors' samples. The CDR3 sequence is CASSPSTGNTGELFF. CDR3 nucleotides: TGTGCCAGCTCACCTTCGACGGGCAACACCGGGGAGCTGTTTTTT.